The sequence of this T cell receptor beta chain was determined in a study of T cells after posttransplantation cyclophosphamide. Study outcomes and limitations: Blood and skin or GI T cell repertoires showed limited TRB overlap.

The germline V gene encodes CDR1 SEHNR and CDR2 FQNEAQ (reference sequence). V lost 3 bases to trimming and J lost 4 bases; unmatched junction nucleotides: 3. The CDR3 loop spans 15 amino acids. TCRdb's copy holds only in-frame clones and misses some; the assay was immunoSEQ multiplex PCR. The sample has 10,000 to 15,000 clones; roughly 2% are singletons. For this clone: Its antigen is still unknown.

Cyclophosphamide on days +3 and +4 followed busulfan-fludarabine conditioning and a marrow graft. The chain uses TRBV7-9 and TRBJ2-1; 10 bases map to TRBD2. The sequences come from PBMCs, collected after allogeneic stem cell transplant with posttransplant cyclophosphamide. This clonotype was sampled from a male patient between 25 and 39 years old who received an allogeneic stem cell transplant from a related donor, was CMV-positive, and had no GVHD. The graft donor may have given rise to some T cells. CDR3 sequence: CASSFELAGYNEQFF. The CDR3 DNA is TGTGCCAGCAGCTTTGAACTAGCGGGGTACAATGAGCAGTTCTTC.